The subject of this entry is one TCR beta chain. This sample was taken from a study of blood T cell repertoires in COVID-19. Study as a whole: Acute-phase and convalescent COVID-19 samples originated in the United States, Italy and Spain.

Germline values: CDR1 MNHNS, CDR2 SASEGT. V was pared by 4 bases and J by 6 bases, with 19 bases of the junction left unmatched. The length of the CDR3 is 18 residues. Seattle's enrolled individuals joined amid active infection and were then monitored longitudinally. Per the study methods: Estimation of nucleated cell counts was performed using reference gene primer amplification. The data were produced by immunoSEQ multiplex PCR, yet TCRdb's version contains in-frame clones alone and is incomplete. D and trimming come from the DNA, and the V and J calls and clone size come from that table. Of around 460,000 clones in the sample, roughly 90% are singletons; the top ten hold roughly 0.84%.

The receptor was isolated from a man younger than 30 with COVID-19, enrolled during active disease. The chain links TRBV6-1 to TRBJ2-5; 8 bases map to TRBD2. Sample: peripheral blood. CDR3 bases: TGTGCCAGCAGTGTGATGGAGGTTTTCGGGGGGGCCCTTCAGACCCAGTACTTC. It specifies CASSVMEVFGGALQTQYF.